This record concerns one TCR beta chain sequence. Its specificity is not known. The data derive from a study of cytomegalovirus exposure and HLA in healthy donors. Broader study findings: The productive fraction for most TCR beta V segments was about 87% or about 30% in an earlier analysis. TCR beta sequences reportedly predicted most subjects' HLA-A and HLA-B alleles accurately. Most TCR sequences were rare, but some public TCRs occurred in many donors.

With V trimmed by 4 bases and J by 5 bases, 8 bases remained unmatched. CDR3 length: 15 amino acids. Germline V CDR1 and CDR2: SGHNT, YYREEE (reference sequence). The primer mix had 60 Vbeta and 13 Jbeta primers. The data were produced by immunoSEQ multiplex PCR, yet TCRdb's version contains in-frame clones alone and is incomplete. Of about 190,000 clones listed, approximately 80% are singletons. Donors sampled were nominally healthy, though unrecorded immune exposures were likely. The rearrangement links TRBV5-4 to TRBJ2-3, with 9 bases fitting TRBD1. The sample comprised PBMCs. This receptor was obtained from a woman aged 30 to 39 in good health and CMV-seropositive. CDR3 coding DNA: TGTGCCAGCAGCCTAGGACAGGGGCTCATAGATACGCAGTATTTT. Protein sequence: CASSLGQGLIDTQYF.